This TCR beta chain derives from a study of PD-1 blockade in mismatch repair-deficient tumors. The time point was: approximately nine-day in vitro stimulation with candidate neoantigen peptide 2. Cells were stimulated roughly eleven days with each of 6 or 7 ELISpot-reactive neoantigens. The CDR3 has 13 residues. Germline lookup yields CDR1 MNHEY and CDR2 SVGAGI. The V end was cut by 2 bases, the J end by 2 bases, with 4 bases between. TCRdb's copy holds only in-frame clones and misses some; the assay was immunoSEQ multiplex PCR. This sample has approximately 9,700 clones, with around 88% found just once. Study observations and caveats: About 5% of the roughly 150 peptide-expanded blood TCRs were also found in tumor.

Turning to this clone: Its antigen is currently unknown.

V gene TRBV6-5 combines with J gene TRBJ2-1; the D is unclear. The sequencing here drew on cells cultured in vitro, taken from a patient treated with pembrolizumab. The source is an adult with mismatch repair-deficient cancer. CDR3 nucleotide sequence: TGTGCCAGCAGTTACGGGGCCTACAATGAGCAGTTCTTC. Protein: CASSYGAYNEQFF.